What follows is one T cell receptor beta chain and its context. This specimen belongs to a study of OX40 agonist ivuxolimab in advanced cancers. Assay: immunoSEQ multiplex PCR; the TCRdb copy retains only in-frame clones and omits some. The sample holds 70,000 to 95,000 clones, about 91% seen once. Trimming removed 6 bases at V and 1 base at J, with 12 bases between. The CDR3 loop spans 15 amino acids. The V gene's germline CDR1 is KGHSH and CDR2 LQKENI. The clonotype comes from an adult with an advanced solid tumor such as melanoma, head and neck, liver or kidney cancer. The chain recombines TRBV18 with TRBJ2-2; D unclear. The sequencing here drew on CD4+ or CD8+ T cells sorted from blood, taken in a trial of the OX40 agonist ivuxolimab. The chain's CDR3 is CASSRNAQNTGELFF. CDR3 coding DNA: TGTGCCAGCTCCCGGAATGCACAGAACACCGGGGAGCTGTTTTTT. Full variable domain (outside the CDR3, taken from reference TRBV18 and TRBJ2-2): NAGVMQNPRHLVRRRGQEARLRCSPMKGHSHVYWYRQLPEEGLKFMVYLQKENIIDESGMPKERFSAEFPKEGPSILRIQQVVRGDSAAYFCASSRNAQNTGELFFGEGSRLTVL.